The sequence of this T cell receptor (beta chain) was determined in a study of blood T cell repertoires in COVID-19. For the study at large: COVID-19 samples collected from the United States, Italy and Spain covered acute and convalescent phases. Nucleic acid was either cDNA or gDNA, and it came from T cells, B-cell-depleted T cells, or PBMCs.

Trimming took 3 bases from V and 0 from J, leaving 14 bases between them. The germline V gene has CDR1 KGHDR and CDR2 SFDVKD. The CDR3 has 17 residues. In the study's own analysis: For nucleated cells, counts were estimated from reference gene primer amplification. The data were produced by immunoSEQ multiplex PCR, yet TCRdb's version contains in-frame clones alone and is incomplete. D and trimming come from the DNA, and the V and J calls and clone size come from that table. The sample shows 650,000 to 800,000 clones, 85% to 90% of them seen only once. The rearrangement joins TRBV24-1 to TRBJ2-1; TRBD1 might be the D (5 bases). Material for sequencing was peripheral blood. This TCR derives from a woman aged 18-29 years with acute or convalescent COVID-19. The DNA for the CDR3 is TGTGCCACCAGTGATACTGGACACGCTAGCTCCTACAATGAGCAGTTCTTC. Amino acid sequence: CATSDTGHASSYNEQFF.